This TCR beta chain was retrieved from a study of blood T cell repertoires in COVID-19. About the research overall: T cells, B-cell-depleted T cells, or PBMCs supplied cDNA or gDNA.

This table comes from immunoSEQ multiplex PCR, and its TCRdb copy is limited to in-frame clones, with some not included. The table lists over 75,000 clones, 70% to 85% of them singletons, with around 22% in the top ten. With 1 base removed from V and 3 bases from J, the gap between germline ends came to 6 bases. Germline values: CDR1 SNHLY, CDR2 FYNNEI. CDR3 size: 13 residues. The sequence was collected from a woman in her forties or fifties with acute or convalescent COVID-19. The specimen sequenced was peripheral blood. This chain connects TRBV2 to TRBJ1-1; the D is unclear. In DNA, the CDR3 is TGTGCCAGCAGTGAAGAGGACTACACTGAAGCTTTCTTT. Translating it yields CASSEEDYTEAFF.